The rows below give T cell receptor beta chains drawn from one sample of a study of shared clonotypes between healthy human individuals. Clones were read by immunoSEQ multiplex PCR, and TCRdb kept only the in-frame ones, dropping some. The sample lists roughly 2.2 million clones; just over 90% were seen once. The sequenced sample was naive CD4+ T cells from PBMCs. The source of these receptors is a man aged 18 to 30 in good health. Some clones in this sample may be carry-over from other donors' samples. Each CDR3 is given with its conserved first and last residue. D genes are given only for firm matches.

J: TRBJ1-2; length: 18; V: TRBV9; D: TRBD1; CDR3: CASSADPGQGEPNYGYTF
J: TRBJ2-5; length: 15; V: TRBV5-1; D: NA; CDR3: CASSFLARVSETQYF
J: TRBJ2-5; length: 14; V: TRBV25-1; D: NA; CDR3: CASSEPGTRGTQYF
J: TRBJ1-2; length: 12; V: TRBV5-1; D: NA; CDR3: CASSLDPYGYTF
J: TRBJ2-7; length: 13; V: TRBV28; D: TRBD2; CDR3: CASSSGTDYEQYF
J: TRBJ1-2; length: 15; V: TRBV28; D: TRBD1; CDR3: CASSSTGGSNYGYTF
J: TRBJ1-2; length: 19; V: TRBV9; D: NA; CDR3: CASSPHHGGPSEFNYGYTF
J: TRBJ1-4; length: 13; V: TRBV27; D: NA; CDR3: CASSLDLNEKLFF
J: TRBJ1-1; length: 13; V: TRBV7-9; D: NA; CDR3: CASSLGAEMEAFF
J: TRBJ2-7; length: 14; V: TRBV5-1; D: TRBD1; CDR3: CASSSNAGGYEQYF
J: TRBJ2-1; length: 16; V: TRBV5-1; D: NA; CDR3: CASSPRGSGSYNEQFF
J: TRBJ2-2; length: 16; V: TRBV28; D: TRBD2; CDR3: CASSTGLARNTGELFF
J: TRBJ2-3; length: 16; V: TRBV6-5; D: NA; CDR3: CASSFRRRRDTDTQYF
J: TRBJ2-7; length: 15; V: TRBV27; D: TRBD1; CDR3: CASSAPGQGNYEQYF
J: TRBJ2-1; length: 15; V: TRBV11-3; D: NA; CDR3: CASSLAWTTNNEQFF
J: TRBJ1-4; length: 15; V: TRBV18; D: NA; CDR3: CASSPPGTTNEKLFF
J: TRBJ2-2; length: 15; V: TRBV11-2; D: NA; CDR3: CASSLWQVNTGELFF
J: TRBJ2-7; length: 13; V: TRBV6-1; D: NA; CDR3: CASRRRGNYEQYF
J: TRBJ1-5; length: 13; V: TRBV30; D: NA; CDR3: CAWSEASNQPQHF
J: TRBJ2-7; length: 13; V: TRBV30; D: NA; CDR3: CAWSVLPVGEQYF